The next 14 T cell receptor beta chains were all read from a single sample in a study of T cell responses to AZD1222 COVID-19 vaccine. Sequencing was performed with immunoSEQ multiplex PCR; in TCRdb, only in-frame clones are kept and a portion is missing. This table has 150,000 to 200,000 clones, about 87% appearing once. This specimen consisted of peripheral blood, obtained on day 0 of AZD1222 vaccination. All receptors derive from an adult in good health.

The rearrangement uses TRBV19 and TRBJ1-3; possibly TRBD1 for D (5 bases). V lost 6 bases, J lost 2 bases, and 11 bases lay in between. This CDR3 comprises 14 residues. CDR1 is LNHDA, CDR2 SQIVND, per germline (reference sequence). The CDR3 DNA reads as TGTGCCAGTAGAAGGGGAGACCCTGGAAACACCATATATTTT. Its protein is CASRRGDPGNTIYF.

CDR3 sequence: CASREGARNSPLHF. The DNA for the CDR3 is TGTGCCAGCAGAGAGGGGGCGAGAAATTCACCCCTCCACTTT. The chain couples TRBV6-5 to TRBJ1-6; 7 nucleotides line up with TRBD1. Germline loops: CDR1 MNHEY, CDR2 SVGAGI. The CDR3 loop spans 14 amino acids. V gave up 6 bases and J gave up 7 bases; unmatched junction bases: 6.

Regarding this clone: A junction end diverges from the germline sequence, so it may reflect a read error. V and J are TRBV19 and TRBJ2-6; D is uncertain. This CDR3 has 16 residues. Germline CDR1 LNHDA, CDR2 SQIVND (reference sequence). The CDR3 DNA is TGTGCCAGTAGTCTAGACTTTTCCTCTGGGGCCAACGTCCTGACTTTC. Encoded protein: CASSLDFSSGANVLTF.

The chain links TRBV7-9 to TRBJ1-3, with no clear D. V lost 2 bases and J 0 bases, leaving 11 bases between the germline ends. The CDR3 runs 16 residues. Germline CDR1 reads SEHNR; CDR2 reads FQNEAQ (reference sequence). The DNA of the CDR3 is TGTGCCAGCAGCTTAACCGGTCCCAACTCTGGAAACACCATATATTTT. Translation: CASSLTGPNSGNTIYF.

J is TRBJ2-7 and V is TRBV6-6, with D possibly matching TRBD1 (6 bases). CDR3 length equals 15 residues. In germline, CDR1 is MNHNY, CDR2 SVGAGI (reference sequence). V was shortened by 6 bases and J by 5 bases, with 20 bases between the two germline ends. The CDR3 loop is CASRTTGFGGHEQYF. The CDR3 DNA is TGTGCCAGCAGGACGACGGGTTTTGGGGGCCACGAGCAGTACTTC.

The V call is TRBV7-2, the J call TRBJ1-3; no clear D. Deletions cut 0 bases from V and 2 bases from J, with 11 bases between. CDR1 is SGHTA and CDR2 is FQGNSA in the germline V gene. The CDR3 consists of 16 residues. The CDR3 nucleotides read TGTGCCAGCAGCTTAGCGATGAGGGATACTGGAAACACCATATATTTT. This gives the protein CASSLAMRDTGNTIYF.

The CDR3 DNA reads TGTGCCAGCAGCCCCAGGACAGGGAGCCATAGCACAGATACGCAGTATTTT. Amino acid sequence: CASSPRTGSHSTDTQYF. The chain joins TRBV28 to TRBJ2-3; 8 bases map to TRBD1. Germline CDR1 is MDHEN and CDR2 is SYDVKM. The CDR3 has 17 amino acids. Trimming at V came to 6 bases and at J to 0 bases, leaving 11 bases not matched to a gene. The entire variable domain, with the rest obtained from reference TRBV28 and TRBJ2-3, is as follows: DVKVTQSSRYLVKRTGEKVFLECVQDMDHENMFWYRQDPGLGLRLIYFSYDVKMKEKGDIPEGYSVSREKKERFSLILESASTNQTSMYLCASSPRTGSHSTDTQYFGPGTRLTVL.

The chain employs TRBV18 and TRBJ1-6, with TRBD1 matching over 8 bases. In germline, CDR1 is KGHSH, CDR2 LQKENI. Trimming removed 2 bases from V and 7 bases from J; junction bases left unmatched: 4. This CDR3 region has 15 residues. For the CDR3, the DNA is TGTGCCAGCTCACCAGGACAGGGTGGCAATTCACCCCTCCACTTT. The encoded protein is CASSPGQGGNSPLHF. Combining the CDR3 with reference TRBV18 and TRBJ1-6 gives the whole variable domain NAGVMQNPRHLVRRRGQEARLRCSPMKGHSHVYWYRQLPEEGLKFMVYLQKENIIDESGMPKERFSAEFPKEGPSILRIQQVVRGDSAAYFCASSPGQGGNSPLHFGNGTRLTVT.

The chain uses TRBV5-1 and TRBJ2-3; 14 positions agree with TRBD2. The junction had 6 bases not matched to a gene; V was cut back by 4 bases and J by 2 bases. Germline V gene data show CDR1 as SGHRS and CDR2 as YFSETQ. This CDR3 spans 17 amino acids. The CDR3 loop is CASSMGLAGASTDTQYF. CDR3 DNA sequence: TGCGCCAGCAGCATGGGACTAGCGGGAGCTTCCACAGATACGCAGTATTTT.

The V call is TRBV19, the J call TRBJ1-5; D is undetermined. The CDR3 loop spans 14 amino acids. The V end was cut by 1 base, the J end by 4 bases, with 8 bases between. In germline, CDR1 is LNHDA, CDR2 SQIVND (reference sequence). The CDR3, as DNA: TGTGCCAGTAGTATAGGGGATTTGAATCAGCCCCAGCATTTT. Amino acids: CASSIGDLNQPQHF.

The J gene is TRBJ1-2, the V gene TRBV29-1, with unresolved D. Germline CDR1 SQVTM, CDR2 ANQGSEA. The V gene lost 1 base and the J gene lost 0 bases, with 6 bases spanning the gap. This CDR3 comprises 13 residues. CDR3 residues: CSVEGQANYGYTF. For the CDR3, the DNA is TGCAGCGTTGAAGGTCAGGCTAACTATGGCTACACCTTC.

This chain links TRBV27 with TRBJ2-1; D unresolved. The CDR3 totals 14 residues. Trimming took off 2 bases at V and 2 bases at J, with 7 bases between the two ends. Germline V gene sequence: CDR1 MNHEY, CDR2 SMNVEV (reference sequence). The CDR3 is CASSLENPYNEQFF. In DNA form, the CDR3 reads TGTGCCAGCAGTTTAGAGAACCCCTACAATGAGCAGTTCTTC.

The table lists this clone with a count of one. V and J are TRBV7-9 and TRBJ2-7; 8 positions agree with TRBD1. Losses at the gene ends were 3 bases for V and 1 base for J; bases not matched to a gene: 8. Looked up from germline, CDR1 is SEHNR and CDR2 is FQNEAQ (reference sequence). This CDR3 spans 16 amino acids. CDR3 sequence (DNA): TGTGCCAGCAGCTTGGCCACAGGGGGGACTTCCTACGAGCAGTACTTC. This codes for CASSLATGGTSYEQYF.

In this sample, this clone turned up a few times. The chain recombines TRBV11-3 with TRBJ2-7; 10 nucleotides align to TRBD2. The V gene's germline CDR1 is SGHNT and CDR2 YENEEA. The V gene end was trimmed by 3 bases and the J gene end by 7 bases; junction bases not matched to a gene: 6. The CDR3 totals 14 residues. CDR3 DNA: TGTGCCAGCAGCTTTACTAGCGGGACGGGGGAGCAGTACTTC. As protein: CASSFTSGTGEQYF.